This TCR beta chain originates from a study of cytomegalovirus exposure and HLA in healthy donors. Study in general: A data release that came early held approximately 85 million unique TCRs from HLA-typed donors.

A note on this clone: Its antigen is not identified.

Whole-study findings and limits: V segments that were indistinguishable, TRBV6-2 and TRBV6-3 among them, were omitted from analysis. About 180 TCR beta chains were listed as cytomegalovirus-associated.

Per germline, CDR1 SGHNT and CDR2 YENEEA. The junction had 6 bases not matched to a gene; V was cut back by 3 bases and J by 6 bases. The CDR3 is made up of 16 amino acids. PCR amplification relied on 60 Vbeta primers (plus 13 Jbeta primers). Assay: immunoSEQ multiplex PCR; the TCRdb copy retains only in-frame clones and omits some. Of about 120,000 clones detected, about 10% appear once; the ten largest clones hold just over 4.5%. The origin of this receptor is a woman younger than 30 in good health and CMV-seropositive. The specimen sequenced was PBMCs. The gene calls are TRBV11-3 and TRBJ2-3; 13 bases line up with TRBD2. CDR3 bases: TGTGCCAGCAGCTTTAGACTAGCGGGAGGCGGTGATACGCAGTATTTT. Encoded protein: CASSFRLAGGGDTQYF.